The clone carrying this T cell receptor beta chain has ten or more counts. Its target is unknown. This sample was taken from a study of breast tumors, draining lymph nodes, adjacent tissues. The germline CDR1 and CDR2 sequences are SGHRS and YFSETQ. The CDR3 is made up of 15 amino acids. V lost 5 bases and J lost 2; bases outside the gene matches: 4. TCRdb recomputed calls from the multiplex PCR reads with MiXCR, one row per CDR3 protein. Of hundreds of thousands of distinct CDR3 sequences listed, roughly 32% are singletons. Regarding the study as a whole: Tumor T cell lymph node origin was a supported hypothesis, not proven. Tumor TCR diversity was below lymph nodes but above nontumor tissue. Tumor and nontumor repertoires were significantly more similar in luminal-like than in basal-like breast cancer.

Samples came from axillary lymph nodes draining the breast cancer. Source material: axillary lymph node tissue. The TCR was taken from a female donor with breast cancer. Some clones in this sample may be carry-over from other donors' samples. The V and J genes are TRBV5-1 and TRBJ1-6, with TRBD1 identical over 7 bases. The CDR3 loop is CASRSGQPYNSPLHF. The CDR3 coding sequence is TGCGCCAGCAGATCGGGACAGCCCTATAATTCACCCCTCCACTTT.